A selection of T cell receptor beta chains follows, all from one sample in a study of T-cell reconstitution after alpha-beta-depleted transplantation in children. TCRdb itself ran the PCR reads through MiXCR, one entry per CDR3 protein. Of around 300,000 distinct CDR3 sequences listed, 10% were seen once; the top ten hold 7% to 9.5%. Sample: PBMCs, taken before TCRalphabeta/CD19-depleted stem cell transplant. The receptors derive from a boy younger than two with acute myeloid leukemia, due to receive a stem cell transplant. The conserved cysteine and the conserved F or W are not part of the CDR3 here.

6,TRBJ2-1,TRBV29-1,SVEEQF
11,TRBJ2-2,TRBV29-1,SGRTLGSGELF
14,TRBJ2-2,TRBV4-2,ASSKTSGVPTGELF
15,TRBJ2-3,TRBV20-1,SARGPSSSVGADTQY
14,TRBJ2-6,TRBV5-1,ASSALAGGGANVLT
11,TRBJ1-3,TRBV29-1,SVEPVSGNTIY
13,TRBJ2-2,TRBV7-2,ASSRLAGETGELF
11,TRBJ2-3,TRBV29-1,SVAGQVTDTQY
14,TRBJ2-2,TRBV7-3,ASSSGTSGGAGELF
15,TRBJ2-5,TRBV12-3/TRBV12-4,ASSPGTSGILQETQY
16,TRBJ2-2,TRBV2,ALCSFGGLAGSTGELF
10,TRBJ2-5,TRBV11-2,ASNDRGETQY
14,TRBJ2-1,TRBV28,ASSRIRRGGNNEQF
14,TRBJ1-1,TRBV7-7,ASSLALDRSGTEAF
13,TRBJ2-3,TRBV7-2,ASSSGLAGADTQY
14,TRBJ2-1,TRBV27,ASSLRLAASYNEQF
10,TRBJ2-5,TRBV10-3,AISERTETQY
13,TRBJ2-1,TRBV6-5,ASEGRSGSIHEQF
12,TRBJ2-3,TRBV6-2/TRBV6-3,ASSYGVGADTQY
13,TRBJ2-2,TRBV19,ASSMSGALIGELF
13,TRBJ2-5,TRBV7-9,ASSLTPGPWQTQY
13,TRBJ2-1,TRBV6-1,ASRKRGPVIDEQF
14,TRBJ2-7,TRBV10-3,AISESLRTGTYEQY
13,TRBJ1-5,TRBV7-6,ASSPRALGNQPQH
9,TRBJ2-7,TRBV20-1,SARGRYEQY
13,TRBJ2-1,TRBV5-1,ASSLTSGGYNEQF